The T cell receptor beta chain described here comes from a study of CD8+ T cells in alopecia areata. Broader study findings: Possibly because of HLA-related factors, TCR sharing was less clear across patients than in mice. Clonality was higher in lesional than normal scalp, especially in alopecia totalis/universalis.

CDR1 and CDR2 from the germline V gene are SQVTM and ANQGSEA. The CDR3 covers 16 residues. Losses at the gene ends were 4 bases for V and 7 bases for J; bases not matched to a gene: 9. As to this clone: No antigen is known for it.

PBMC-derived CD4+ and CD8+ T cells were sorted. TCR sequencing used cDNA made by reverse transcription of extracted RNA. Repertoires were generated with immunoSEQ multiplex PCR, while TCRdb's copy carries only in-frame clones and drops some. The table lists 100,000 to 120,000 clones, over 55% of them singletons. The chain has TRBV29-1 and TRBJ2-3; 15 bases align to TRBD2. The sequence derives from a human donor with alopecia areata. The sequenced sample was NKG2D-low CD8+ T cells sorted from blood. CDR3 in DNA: TGCAGCGTTGGGACTAGCGGGAGGGCCGTGGGATATACGCAGTATTTT. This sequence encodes CSVGTSGRAVGYTQYF.